This T cell receptor beta chain was obtained from a study of T cell responses to AZD1222 COVID-19 vaccine. Study-level points and caveats: It was only five to seven AZD1222 recipients who were seropositive at baseline. CD4 TCRs associated with vaccination spanned spike, dominating at 160-218 and 743-854. Scientists sampled the repertoires only once the peak T cell response had passed.

V lost 6 bases and J lost 7, with 22 bases in between. The CDR3 runs to 15 residues. Germline V gives CDR1 MNHEY, CDR2 SVGAGI. This clone was seen more than once but under ten times. What it recognizes is unknown. Profiled with immunoSEQ multiplex PCR; TCRdb holds only in-frame clones, not every one. In the table there are 60,000 to 100,000 clones, about nine tenths of which are singletons. This sequence originates from an adult in good health. Sample: peripheral blood, taken on day 0 of AZD1222 vaccination. This chain uses TRBV6-5 with TRBJ2-7; perhaps D is TRBD1 or TRBD2 (5 bases each). The chain's CDR3 is CASSLVYGGGSEQYF. CDR3 bases: TGTGCCAGCAGCCTCGTTTATGGGGGTGGGAGTGAGCAGTACTTC.